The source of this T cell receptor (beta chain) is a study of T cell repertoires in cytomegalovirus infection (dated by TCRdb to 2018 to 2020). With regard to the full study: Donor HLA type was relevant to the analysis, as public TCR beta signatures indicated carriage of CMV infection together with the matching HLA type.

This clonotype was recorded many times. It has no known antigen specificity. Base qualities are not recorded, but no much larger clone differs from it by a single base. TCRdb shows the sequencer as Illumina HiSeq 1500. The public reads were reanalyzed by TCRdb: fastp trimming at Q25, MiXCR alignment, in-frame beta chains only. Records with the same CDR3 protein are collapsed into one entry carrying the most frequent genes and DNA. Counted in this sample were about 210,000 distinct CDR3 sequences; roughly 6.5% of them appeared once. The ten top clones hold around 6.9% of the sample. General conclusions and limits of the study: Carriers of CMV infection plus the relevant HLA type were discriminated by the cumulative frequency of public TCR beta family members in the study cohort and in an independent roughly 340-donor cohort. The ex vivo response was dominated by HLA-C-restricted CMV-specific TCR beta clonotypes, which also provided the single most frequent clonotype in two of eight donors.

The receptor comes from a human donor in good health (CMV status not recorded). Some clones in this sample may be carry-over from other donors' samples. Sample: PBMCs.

The DNA reads as follows: TGTGCCAGCAGCTTACAACAGGGGGTCCGACAGCCCCAGCATTTT. Translated, it gives CASSLQQGVRQPQHF. This chain joins TRBV7-2 to TRBJ1-5; TRBD1 matches 8 bases in the middle. From the cysteine up to the phenylalanine, the CDR3 has a length of 15 residues. Only the CDR3 DNA is retained, 45 bases long and in frame from the first base. V is trimmed back by 2 bases and J by 7 bases, and the junction contains 7 bases that no gene match accounts for. Sequences SGHTA (CDR1) and FQGNSA (CDR2) are obtained from the germline V gene.